Shown below are 2 T cell receptor beta chains from a single sample sequenced in a study of shared clonotypes between healthy human individuals. Data came from immunoSEQ multiplex PCR; TCRdb stores just in-frame clones and leaves some out. The sample includes hundreds of thousands of clones, around 72% of them seen just once. Sequenced sample: memory CD4+ T cells sorted from blood. As for subset: CD45RA-negative fraction. Receptor source: a woman in her twenties or thirties in good health.

This clone turned up a few times. The chain uses TRBV6-5 and TRBJ1-3; D is unresolved. Germline values: CDR1 MNHEY, CDR2 SVGAGI. V was clipped by 5 bases and J by 3 bases, with 8 bases between them. The CDR3 runs 13 residues. The DNA for the CDR3 is TGTGCCAGCAGTCCGACGGGTGGAAACACCATATATTTT. Residues: CASSPTGGNTIYF.

The CDR3 loop reads CASSQERAGGERQPQHF. The CDR3 DNA follows: TGTGCCAGCAGCCAAGAGCGGGCAGGGGGAGAGCGGCAGCCCCAGCATTTT. The chain recombines TRBV4-2 with TRBJ1-5, with TRBD1 matching over 7 bases. The germline CDR1 and CDR2 sequences are LGHNA and YNFKEQ. This CDR3 spans 17 amino acids. Trimming cost V 0 bases and J 7 bases; bases outside gene matches: 12.